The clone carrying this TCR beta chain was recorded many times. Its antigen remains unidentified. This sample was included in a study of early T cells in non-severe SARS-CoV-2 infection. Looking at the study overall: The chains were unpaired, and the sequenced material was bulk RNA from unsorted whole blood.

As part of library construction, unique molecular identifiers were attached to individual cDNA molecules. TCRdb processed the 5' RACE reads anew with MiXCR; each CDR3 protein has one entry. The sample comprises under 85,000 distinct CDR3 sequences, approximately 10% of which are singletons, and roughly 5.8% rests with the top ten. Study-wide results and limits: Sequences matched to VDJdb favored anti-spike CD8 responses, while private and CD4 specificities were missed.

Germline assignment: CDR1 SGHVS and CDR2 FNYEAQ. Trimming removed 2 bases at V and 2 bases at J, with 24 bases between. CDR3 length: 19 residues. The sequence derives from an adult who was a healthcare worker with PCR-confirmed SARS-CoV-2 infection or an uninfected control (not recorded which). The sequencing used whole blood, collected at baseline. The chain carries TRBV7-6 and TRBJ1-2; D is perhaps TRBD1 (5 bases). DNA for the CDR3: TGTGCCAGCAGCTTAATCGGTGGGGGACCCAACGATTCAAACTATGGCTACACCTTC. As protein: CASSLIGGGPNDSNYGYTF.